This TCR beta chain was documented in a study of blood T cell repertoires in COVID-19 (TCRdb year 2020). The study in broad terms: Collaborator samples came from the United States, Italy and Spain and covered acute and convalescent phases of COVID-19. The prospective study material was composed of cDNA or gDNA derived from T cells, B-cell-depleted T cells, or PBMCs. The samples were drawn from two sources: the first 160 participants of the ongoing ImmuneRACE study, and some 1,300 subjects contributed by 6 global collaborators. The dataset comprised deeply sampled blood TCRbeta repertoires from subjects exposed to, actively infected with, or recovered from COVID-19. The sample metadata nearly always contained a de-identified subject ID, COVID-19 status, age in years and sex. Where available, HLA class I and class II types were taken from metadata supplied by the sample provider and were not determined by assay-based typing. A freely available public database, intended as a resource for researchers studying the immune response to SARS-CoV-2, is where the repertoires were released.

The immunoSEQ Assay, a bias-controlled multiplex PCR, was used to amplify TCRbeta CDR3 regions from genomic DNA. The study's own analysis went as follows. The number of nucleated cells in each sample was estimated by amplification of reference gene primers within the assay. To quantify the absolute abundance of each unique TCRbeta CDR3 rearrangement, sequence reads were collapsed and filtered. For each sample, productive Simpson clonality was calculated as the square root of Simpson's diversity index over productive rearrangements. TCRdb stores this immuneACCESS table with in-frame sequences only. Part of the clones is absent; in the studies checked, under half of the shortfall reflects unresolved V genes, and no reason is known for the rest. The V and J calls and clone size were taken over from that table, and D and trimming were inferred from the DNA. Recorded for this sample are about 190,000 clones; roughly four fifths of them occurred a single time. About 6.5% of the sample lies in the top ten.

This clone has more than one count but fewer than ten. Its target antigen remains unknown. Per-base quality was not reported, and no clone a single base away is much larger than it. The investigation overall reported the following: Clinical and demographic metadata were provided uncurated, with the amount varying by source and participant.

The junction shows trimming of 6 bases on V and 9 bases on J, plus 15 bases between the germline ends. From cysteine to phenylalanine, the CDR3 is 13 amino acids long. The retained sequence is limited to the CDR3, 39 bases, with the frame set at the first base. The germline V gene (reference sequence) specifies LNHDA as CDR1 and SQIVND as CDR2. The collaborating institutions used their own protocols to collect whole blood in K2EDTA tubes. Collaborator samples were shipped for TCRbeta analysis as frozen whole blood, isolated PBMCs, or DNA extracted from either sample type. The sample was peripheral blood. The TCR was taken from a woman in her thirties or forties with acute or convalescent COVID-19. Recombination linked TRBV19 to TRBJ1-5; no D gene call is confident. Here is the DNA: TGTGCCAGTAGCGGGTCAAGCCTTCGGCCCCAGCATTTT. Its amino acids are CASSGSSLRPQHF.